A selection of T cell receptor beta chains follows, all from one sample in a study of cytomegalovirus exposure and HLA in healthy donors. TCRdb keeps only in-frame clones here, not all; method: immunoSEQ multiplex PCR. The table has about 190,000 clones, roughly 84% seen once. The sample was PBMCs. The source of these receptors is a boy younger than 18 in good health and CMV-seronegative. Each CDR3 is given with its conserved first and last residue. The D gene is left open where the match is weak. For some rows the clone size is stated as once, few or many, or as a class when expanded; others skip it.

cdr3_aa	cdr3_nt	v_call	d_call	j_call	clone_size	cdr3_length
CASSPWTSGSSYNEQFF	TGCGCCAGCAGCCCCTGGACTAGCGGGAGCTCCTACAATGAGCAGTTCTTC	TRBV4-1	TRBD2	TRBJ2-1	.	17
CASSLGGQALNTEAFF	TGTGCCAGCAGCTTGGGCGGACAGGCCCTGAACACTGAAGCTTTCTTT	TRBV5-4	TRBD1	TRBJ1-1	.	16
CASSLERGQGETQYF	TGCGCCAGCAGCTTGGAACGCGGACAGGGAGAGACCCAGTACTTC	TRBV5-1	TRBD1	TRBJ2-5	once	15
CASVDRVDNQPQHF	TGTGCCAGTGTCGACAGGGTGGACAATCAGCCCCAGCATTTT	TRBV19	TRBD1	TRBJ1-5	.	14
CASSLWGVSGTLKTYEQYF	TGTGCCAGCAGTTTATGGGGAGTGTCTGGGACACTGAAAACCTACGAGCAGTACTTC	TRBV28	.	TRBJ2-7	.	19
CASSRGRDTQYF	TGTGCCAGCAGCCGCGGCCGAGATACGCAGTATTTT	TRBV27	.	TRBJ2-3	.	12
CASSLAPGQGAGGLDF	TGTGCCAGCAGCTTGGCCCCTGGGCAGGGGGCAGGGGGCCTGGACTTC	TRBV5-5	TRBD1	TRBJ2-5	.	16
CASSPGQGHTEAFF	TGTGCCAGCAGCCCGGGACAGGGGCACACTGAAGCTTTCTTT	TRBV7-3	TRBD1	TRBJ1-1	.	14
CASSIAPQEGNTEAFF	TGTGCCAGTAGTATAGCCCCCCAAGAGGGGAACACTGAAGCTTTCTTT	TRBV19	.	TRBJ1-1	once	16
CASSEGPGLSAQHF	TGCGCCAGCAGCGAGGGACCGGGACTGTCGGCCCAGCATTTT	TRBV5-1	.	TRBJ1-5	.	14
CASSQSPRGVGNQPQHF	TGCGCCAGCAGTCAATCTCCCCGGGGGGTGGGCAATCAGCCCCAGCATTTT	TRBV23-1	.	TRBJ1-5	.	17
CSAASGTDTQYF	TGCAGCGCGGCTAGCGGCACAGATACGCAGTATTTT	TRBV29-1	.	TRBJ2-3	.	12
CAITPGQGESGYTF	TGTGCCATCACCCCGGGACAGGGGGAGAGTGGCTACACCTTC	TRBV10-3	TRBD1	TRBJ1-2	few	14
CATSLTGAVTDTQYF	TGTGCCACCAGCCTTACAGGGGCAGTGACAGATACGCAGTATTTT	TRBV15	TRBD1	TRBJ2-3	.	15
CASSPVSYEQYF	TGTGCCAGCAGCCCTGTATCCTACGAGCAGTACTTC	TRBV7-9	.	TRBJ2-7	.	12
CASSFVNRGLWGYTF	TGTGCCAGCAGTTTCGTTAACAGGGGGCTTTGGGGCTACACCTTC	TRBV27	TRBD1	TRBJ1-2	.	15
CASSLATTDQETQYF	TGTGCCAGCAGCTTAGCGACTACGGACCAAGAGACCCAGTACTTC	TRBV5-4	.	TRBJ2-5	once	15
CASRGQVFGQYF	TGTGCCAGCAGGGGACAGGTATTTGGGCAGTACTTC	TRBV2	TRBD1	TRBJ2-7	.	12
CASSLSPQANYGYTF	TGTGCCAGCAGTTTATCCCCACAAGCTAACTATGGCTACACCTTC	TRBV28	.	TRBJ1-2	.	15
CASSAGQKNTEAFF	TGTGCCAGCAGCGCTGGACAAAAGAACACTGAAGCTTTCTTT	TRBV9	.	TRBJ1-1	.	14
CASSHHGGGATGELFF	TGCGCCAGCAGCCATCACGGCGGAGGGGCCACCGGGGAGCTGTTTTTT	TRBV4-1	.	TRBJ2-2	few	16
CASSQPGTGIGDTGELFF	TGCGCCAGCAGCCAGCCCGGGACAGGGATCGGGGACACCGGGGAGCTGTTTTTT	TRBV4-3	TRBD1	TRBJ2-2	.	18
CASSDGAGEVEQFF	TGTGCCAGCAGTGACGGAGCGGGAGAGGTTGAGCAGTTCTTC	TRBV2	TRBD2	TRBJ2-1	.	14
CASSSWGGGNTEAFF	TGTGCCAGCAGCTCCTGGGGGGGTGGGAACACTGAAGCTTTCTTT	TRBV11-2	.	TRBJ1-1	.	15
CAWSEHSYEQYF	TGTGCCTGGAGTGAGCACTCCTACGAGCAGTACTTC	TRBV30	.	TRBJ2-7	few	12
CASSLAITGEETQYF	TGCGCCAGCAGCTTGGCCATAACAGGGGAAGAGACCCAGTACTTC	TRBV5-1	TRBD1	TRBJ2-5	.	15
CAWSRRVGANVLTF	TGTGCCTGGAGTCGCAGGGTTGGGGCCAACGTCCTGACTTTC	TRBV30	.	TRBJ2-6	.	14
CASSPRLVTGELFF	TGTGCCAGTAGTCCCCGACTAGTAACCGGGGAGCTGTTTTTT	TRBV19	.	TRBJ2-2	.	14
CSVDEREGRDEQFF	TGCAGCGTTGACGAGCGGGAGGGCCGTGATGAGCAGTTCTTC	TRBV29-1	TRBD2	TRBJ2-1	once	14
CASGTGGRSYEQYF	TGCGCCAGCGGAACCGGCGGCCGCTCCTACGAGCAGTACTTC	TRBV5-1	.	TRBJ2-7	.	14